The T cell receptor (beta chain) under discussion was sequenced for a study of blood T cells in healthy people across ages. This CDR3 has 17 residues. Germline CDR1 reads SGHVS; CDR2 reads FQNEAQ. Using a J-beta primer mix together with a sample-barcoded 5' primer, a second PCR was run for roughly 6 to 12 cycles. Each CDR3 protein is one row after TCRdb ran MiXCR on the 5' RACE reads. The table includes 500,000 to 700,000 distinct CDR3 sequences, 25% to 30% detected once. Note on this clonotype: The junction departs from the called germline gene at one end, perhaps through a read error.

Sequenced: blood. The chain combines TRBV7-8 with TRBJ1-1; 8 bases fit TRBD1. The TCR comes from a woman aged 80 or over in good health. The CDR3: CDSSLVIWRQGRTEAFF. CDR3 nucleotides: TGTGACAGCAGCTTAGTTATCTGGAGACAGGGGAGGACTGAAGCTTTCTTT.